A selection of T cell receptor beta chains follows, all from one sample in a study of shared clonotypes between healthy human individuals. Produced via immunoSEQ multiplex PCR; TCRdb's table is partial and in-frame only. This table has about 380,000 clones, roughly 96% appearing once. The sequenced material came from memory CD8+ T cells sorted from blood. The origin of the receptors is a man aged 25 to 40 in good health. CDR3s include the opening cysteine and the closing phenylalanine or tryptophan. The D gene is left open where the match is weak. Clone size is shown for a subset of rows, as once, few, many or a class of expanded clone.

J | D | V | size | DNA | CDR3
TRBJ2-7 | TRBD2 | TRBV2 | once | TGTGCCAGCAGCAGGGCCCGAAGCAAGACTAGCGGGATGGGCGAGCAGTACTTC | CASSRARSKTSGMGEQYF
TRBJ2-1 | NA | TRBV10-3 | NA | TGTGCCATCAGTGAGTCGACAAAGCAGTTCTTC | CAISESTKQFF
TRBJ2-1 | NA | TRBV2 | NA | TGTGCCAGCAGGAACAATGAGCAGTTCTTC | CASRNNEQFF
TRBJ1-2 | TRBD1 | TRBV19 | NA | TGTGCCAGTACCCCGGGACAGGGGTATGGCTACACCTTC | CASTPGQGYGYTF
TRBJ2-1 | NA | TRBV5-4 | NA | TGTGCCAGCAGCTTTGCCCCTGGGGATCCCTACAATGAGCAGTTCTTC | CASSFAPGDPYNEQFF
TRBJ2-2 | NA | TRBV7-6 | NA | TGTGCCAGCAGCTTGATCGGAGCTAGATTCACCGGGGAGCTGTTTTTT | CASSLIGARFTGELFF
TRBJ2-1 | NA | TRBV11-2 | NA | TGTGCCAGCAGCTTGGTACGGCGGGCGCTTTCCTACAATGAGCAGTTCTTC | CASSLVRRALSYNEQFF
TRBJ1-5 | NA | TRBV11-1 | NA | TGTGCCAGCAGCTTAGCAGGCAATCAGCCCCAGCATTTT | CASSLAGNQPQHF
TRBJ1-6 | NA | TRBV5-1 | NA | TGCGCCAGCAGCGTGGGACTTGAATTTTCACCCCTCCACTTT | CASSVGLEFSPLHF
TRBJ1-3 | NA | TRBV6-6 | NA | TGTGCCAGCAGTCCCTCTAGGGGCGAAAACACCATATATTTT | CASSPSRGENTIYF
TRBJ2-6 | NA | TRBV19 | NA | TGTGCCAGTAGTATAGGGGTTGGGGCCAACGTCCTGACTTTC | CASSIGVGANVLTF
TRBJ2-3 | TRBD2 | TRBV10-3 | NA | TGTGCCATCAGTGGGGGCCACTTAGCGGGCCTGACAGATACGCAGTATTTT | CAISGGHLAGLTDTQYF
TRBJ2-5 | NA | TRBV20-1 | NA | TGCAGTCCGCTACCGGAGACCCAGTACTTC | CSPLPETQYF
TRBJ2-4 | NA | TRBV6-5 | NA | TGTGCCAGCAGTTACTCTCCCCAACTAGCCAAAAACATTCAGTACTTC | CASSYSPQLAKNIQYF
TRBJ2-3 | TRBD2 | TRBV5-1 | NA | TGCGCCAGCAGCTTAGGCAGGCGGGGGAGCACAGATACGCAGTATTTT | CASSLGRRGSTDTQYF
TRBJ2-7 | TRBD2 | TRBV10-3 | NA | TGTGCCATCAGTGATAGCGGGAGCCACGAGCAGTACTTC | CAISDSGSHEQYF
TRBJ2-3 | NA | TRBV9 | NA | TGTGCCAGCAGCGTACGGGACTCCCTACCCCGGTATTTT | CASSVRDSLPRYF
TRBJ1-1 | NA | TRBV7-2 | NA | TGTGCCAGCAGCTTAAATCCCGGGGTTGAAGCTTTCTTT | CASSLNPGVEAFF
TRBJ2-7 | NA | TRBV7-9 | NA | TGTGCCAGCAGCTTAGAGGTGGAGTACTTC | CASSLEVEYF
TRBJ2-1 | TRBD2 | TRBV6-5 | NA | TGTGCCAGCAGTAAGGCTAGCGGGAGAAATGAGCAGTTCTTC | CASSKASGRNEQFF
TRBJ2-3 | TRBD2 | TRBV9 | NA | TGTGCCAGCAGCGGCATGGGAGGGAGCACAGATACGCAGTATTTT | CASSGMGGSTDTQYF
TRBJ2-3 | TRBD1 | TRBV6-1 | NA | TGTGCCAGCAGTGTTAGTTTCGGGACAGGGAGGGGCACAGATACGCAGTATTTT | CASSVSFGTGRGTDTQYF
TRBJ2-2 | NA | TRBV5-4 | NA | TGTGCCAGCAGCGAGGGACTGGCTAAAACAGGCGGGGAGCTGTTTTTT | CASSEGLAKTGGELFF
TRBJ1-5 | NA | TRBV18 | once | TGTGCCAGCTCACCAGCAGATAGCAATCAGCCCCAGCATTTT | CASSPADSNQPQHF
TRBJ1-2 | NA | TRBV18 | NA | TGTGCCAGCTCACCACCAAGGGACGCGAATCGGTATGGCTACACCTTC | CASSPPRDANRYGYTF
TRBJ1-2 | TRBD1 | TRBV2 | once | TGTGCCAGCAGTGGGGGTAAGGGACAGTATGGCTACACCTTC | CASSGGKGQYGYTF
TRBJ2-1 | TRBD2 | TRBV5-1 | NA | TGCGCCAGCACTATTGGACTAGCGGGTTACAATGAGCAGTTCTTC | CASTIGLAGYNEQFF
TRBJ2-3 | NA | TRBV28 | NA | TGTGCCACCCTGGCCCAGGGAAGGACGCAGTATTTT | CATLAQGRTQYF
TRBJ1-5 | NA | TRBV27 | NA | TGTGCCAGCAGGGGCAGGGAAGGTCAGCCCCAGCATTTT | CASRGREGQPQHF
TRBJ2-7 | NA | TRBV7-8 | NA | TGTGCCAGCAGCTTATTTATGCTGGGGCCTTACGAGCAGTACTTC | CASSLFMLGPYEQYF
TRBJ2-1 | NA | TRBV5-1 | NA | TGCGCCAGCAGCTTGTGGGGACCGGGACGAGCCAATGAGCAGTTCTTC | CASSLWGPGRANEQFF
TRBJ2-3 | NA | TRBV5-4 | NA | TGTGCCAGCAGCGGTCCTCCCACAGATACGCAGTATTTT | CASSGPPTDTQYF
TRBJ2-1 | TRBD2 | TRBV11-2 | NA | TGTGCCAGCAGAGGCCTAGCGGGAGTGCCTGAGCAGTTCTTC | CASRGLAGVPEQFF
TRBJ1-2 | TRBD1 | TRBV7-2 | NA | TGTGCCAGCAGCCCCTGGGACAGGGATGGCTACACCTTC | CASSPWDRDGYTF
TRBJ2-7 | NA | TRBV6-5 | NA | TGTGCCAGCAGTTATTTACAGGGCTCCTACGAGCAGTACTTC | CASSYLQGSYEQYF
TRBJ1-2 | NA | TRBV28 | NA | TGTGCCCTATGGGGCCGGATCGACAGTAACTATGGCTACACCTTC | CALWGRIDSNYGYTF
TRBJ2-1 | TRBD2 | TRBV7-2 | once | TGTGCCAGCAGCAAGCACGGACTAGCGGGCGATGAGCAGTTCTTC | CASSKHGLAGDEQFF
TRBJ2-1 | TRBD2 | TRBV7-9 | NA | TGTGCCAGCAGCTTCCCAGGGACTAGCCGCGAGCAGTTCTTC | CASSFPGTSREQFF
TRBJ1-1 | NA | TRBV7-9 | NA | TGTGCCAGCAGCCTAGGGACACGGAACACTGAAGCTTTCTTT | CASSLGTRNTEAFF
TRBJ1-2 | NA | TRBV6-6 | NA | TGTGCCAGCAGCCTCAATGGCTACACCTTC | CASSLNGYTF
TRBJ2-5 | TRBD1 | TRBV7-8 | NA | TGTGCCAGCAGGCTTACGAGAATCAGGGGGGAGACCCAGTACTTC | CASRLTRIRGETQYF
TRBJ2-3 | NA | TRBV6-1 | NA | TGTGCCAGCAGTGAAAGGCTAGAGGAAGTGGATACGCAGTATTTT | CASSERLEEVDTQYF
TRBJ2-4 | NA | TRBV28 | NA | TGTGCCAGCTCTGGGGTTCGTAAAGCAAGGATTCAGTACTTC | CASSGVRKARIQYF
TRBJ1-5 | TRBD1 | TRBV29-1 | NA | TGCAGCGTTGGACGGACAGGTCAGCCCCAGCATTTT | CSVGRTGQPQHF
TRBJ1-5 | TRBD1 | TRBV28 | once | TGTGCCAGCAGCCTACAGGGGCGGTATCAGCCCCAGCATTTT | CASSLQGRYQPQHF
TRBJ2-7 | NA | TRBV10-2 | once | TGCGCCAGCAGGGACTCTAGCTCCTACGAGCAGTACTTC | CASRDSSSYEQYF
TRBJ2-2 | NA | TRBV19 | few | TGTGCCAGTAGAAACTACCCGAACACCGGGGAGCTGTTTTTT | CASRNYPNTGELFF
TRBJ1-4 | TRBD1 | TRBV5-1 | NA | TGCGCCATCAGGACAGGTCTGGCCTTGAATGAAAAACTGTTTTTT | CAIRTGLALNEKLFF
TRBJ2-1 | TRBD2 | TRBV14 | NA | TGTGCCAGCAAGGCGGGAGTCTACAATGAGCAGTTCTTC | CASKAGVYNEQFF
TRBJ1-3 | NA | TRBV5-1 | NA | TGCGCCAGCAGCTTGGGCAGTCCTGGAAACACCATATATTTT | CASSLGSPGNTIYF